Shown below are 25 T cell receptor beta chains from a single sample sequenced in a study of kidney transplant recipient with SARS-CoV-2 infection. TCRdb analysed the reads with MiXCR anew, one entry per CDR3 protein. The sample lists about 250,000 distinct CDR3 sequences; under 35% were seen once. Sequenced here: a blood sample, sampled at baseline and on approximately day 120 from a kidney transplant recipient. These TCRs come from a young adult male patient who had COVID-19 and was a kidney transplant recipient. A subset of T cells may come from the graft donor.

In the case of this clonotype: A much larger clone differs by one base, so this may be a read error. No conserved phenylalanine or tryptophan ends this CDR3, so it is likely a read error. V usage is TRBV6-2 or TRBV6-3 and J usage is TRBJ1-2, with D possibly TRBD1 on 5 matching bases. The germline gives CDR1 MNHEY, CDR2 SVGEGT. This CDR3 has 13 amino acids. Trimming pared 0 bases from V and 7 bases from J, leaving 9 bases between. The chain's CDR3 is CASSYSAGSGYTS. In DNA form, the CDR3 reads TGTGCCAGCAGTTACTCAGCAGGGTCTGGCTACACCTCC.

This clonotype has at least ten counts. The V and J genes are TRBV2 and TRBJ1-4; D is undetermined. The V and J ends lost 8 bases and 8 bases respectively, with 9 bases between them. This CDR3 has 11 residues. Germline V CDR1 and CDR2: SNHLY, FYNNEI. The CDR3 region has the DNA TGTGCCAGCGCTTCCCAAGAAAAACTGTTTTTT. This codes for CASASQEKLFF.

Concerning this clonotype itself: At one end the junction does not follow the germline gene, possibly because of a read error. The chain combines TRBV18 with TRBJ2-3, with 10 bases matching TRBD2. The CDR3 extends over 16 amino acids. Germline-derived CDR1 and CDR2 are KGHSH and LQKENI. CDR3 DNA: TGTGCCGGCTCACCGTCTAGCGGGAGTGTCGCAGATACGCAGTATTTT. Its translation: CAGSPSSGSVADTQYF.

This clonotype was observed many times. This chain connects TRBV18 to TRBJ2-7, with D unresolved. The CDR3 sequence is 14 residues long. V shed 2 bases and J shed 0 bases, with 8 bases lying between them. Germline V gene data show CDR1 as KGHSH and CDR2 as LQKENI. CDR3 nucleotides: TGTGCCAGCTCACCAGGGATTTCCTCCTACGAGCAGTACTTC. Translating it yields CASSPGISSYEQYF. Full variable domain (remainder filled in from reference TRBV18 and TRBJ2-7): NAGVMQNPRHLVRRRGQEARLRCSPMKGHSHVYWYRQLPEEGLKFMVYLQKENIIDESGMPKERFSAEFPKEGPSILRIQQVVRGDSAAYFCASSPGISSYEQYFGPGTRLTVT.

This clonotype was recorded at least ten times. The rearrangement links TRBV5-3 to TRBJ1-2; D remains ambiguous. TRBV5-3 is known as an ORF, though its function is uncertain. CDR3 length: 16 residues. The V end was cut by 7 bases, the J end by 4 bases, with 23 bases between. The CDR3 sequence is CARPSIVVRKTYGYTF. CDR3 nucleotides: TGTGCCAGACCCTCCATAGTGGTGAGAAAGACCTATGGCTACACCTTC.

With respect to this clonotype: This clone may be a read error of a much larger clone one base away. This chain links TRBV6-5 with TRBJ1-2; the D is unclear. CDR1 and CDR2 (germline): MNHEY, SVGAGI. The CDR3 is 17 residues long. Trimming pared 5 bases from V and 4 bases from J, leaving 23 bases between. CDR3 DNA: TGTGCCAGCAGTAAAATCGGCTCTATGCGAAAGACCTATGGCTACACCTTC. It specifies CASSKIGSMRKTYGYTF.

This clonotype was counted many times. V is TRBV15 and J is TRBJ1-5; D remains unclear. The CDR3 loop spans 14 amino acids. Germline V gene lookup returns CDR1 LNHNV and CDR2 YYDKDF (reference sequence). V lost 4 bases and J lost 4, with 11 bases in between. The CDR3 DNA reads as TGTGCCACCAGCAATCGGTTATATAATCAGCCCCAGCATTTT. Amino acids: CATSNRLYNQPQHF.

This clonotype was seen at least ten times. V and J are TRBV7-6 and TRBJ2-1, with 10 bases identical to TRBD2. The CDR3 sequence is 16 residues long. V gave up 4 bases and J gave up 6 bases; unmatched junction bases: 9. The germline gives CDR1 SGHVS, CDR2 FNYEAQ. This chain's CDR3 is CASSYSRIAGGNEQFF. As DNA, the CDR3 is TGTGCCAGCAGCTATAGCCGAATAGCGGGAGGCAATGAGCAGTTCTTC.

Notes on this clonotype: Only one base separates this from a far larger clonotype, so it likely reflects a read error. CDR3 nucleotides: TGTGCCAGTAGTATAGATGGAGGGAGCCACTACGAGCAGTACTTC. It codes for CASSIDGGSHYEQYF. The V and J genes are TRBV19 and TRBJ2-5, with D perhaps TRBD2 (6 bases). The J call could be wrong; TRBJ2-7 is a better fit for the DNA end. CDR1 and CDR2 from the germline V gene are LNHDA and SQIVND (reference sequence). The CDR3 spans 15 residues.

This clonotype was counted ten times or more. The chain recombines TRBV20-1 with TRBJ1-1, with a possible D match to TRBD1 (5 bases). The CDR3 loop spans 15 amino acids. V lost 0 bases to trimming and J lost 5 bases, with 16 bases between them. Per the germline V gene, CDR1 is DFQATT and CDR2 is SNEGSKA (reference sequence). The CDR3 loop reads CSARDLQGPLTEAFF. Written as DNA, the CDR3 is TGCAGTGCTAGAGATCTCCAGGGCCCCCTTACTGAAGCTTTCTTT.

The V call is TRBV4-1, the J call TRBJ2-3, with D perhaps being TRBD1 or TRBD2 (5 bases each). The V gene's germline CDR1 is MGHRA and CDR2 YSYEKL. V lost 1 base and J 1 base, leaving 9 bases between the germline ends. The CDR3 covers 15 residues. CDR3 protein: CASSQVGVRTDTQYF. The CDR3 nucleotides read TGCGCCAGCAGCCAAGTGGGGGTACGCACAGATACGCAGTATTTT.

As concerns this clonotype: Just one base apart from a much larger clone, this may be a read error. The V gene is TRBV6-1, the J gene TRBJ2-3, with D tentatively TRBD1 or TRBD2 (6 bases each). The CDR3 extends over 20 amino acids. Germline CDR1 and CDR2: MNHNS and SASEGT. CDR3 residues: CAGSDAGWAGEEGSTDTQYF. The CDR3 bases are TGTGCCGGCAGTGATGCGGGGTGGGCAGGGGAAGAAGGAAGCACAGATACGCAGTATTTT.

In this sample, this clonotype turned up a few times. This may arise from a read error, as a much more abundant clone is one base away. The chain uses TRBV3-1 and TRBJ1-5, with D maybe TRBD1 (5 bases). This CDR3 is built from 14 residues. CDR1 and CDR2 (germline): LGHDT, YNNKEL (reference sequence). Trimming removed 8 bases from V and 2 bases from J, with 13 bases in between. The CDR3 region has the DNA TGTGCCAGCGGCCTGGGCAGGGGCAATCAGCCCCAGCATTTT. Protein: CASGLGRGNQPQHF.

Remarks on this clonotype: This may stem from a read error, because a much larger clone lies one nucleotide away. The CDR3 coding sequence is TGTGCCACCGGTGGCAAACATAGTACCAGAAAGACCTATGGCTACACCTTC. Protein product: CATGGKHSTRKTYGYTF. The chain uses TRBV24-1 and TRBJ1-2; D is unresolved. CDR3 length: 17 amino acids. Germline V gene sequence: CDR1 KGHDR, CDR2 SFDVKD. The V and J ends lost 9 bases and 4 bases respectively, with 26 bases between them.

The J gene is TRBJ2-3, the V gene TRBV9; 7 bases are a match to TRBD2. The DNA end lines up better with TRBJ2-5; the J call may be wrong. The CDR3 contains 15 residues. Germline-derived CDR1 and CDR2 are SGDLS and YYNGEE. The CDR3 reads CASSARTSLLETQYF. DNA for the CDR3: TGTGCCAGCAGCGCCCGGACTAGTCTCCTGGAGACCCAGTACTTC.

As to this clonotype: The conserved phenylalanine or tryptophan is not found at the CDR3 terminus, so this likely reflects a read error. The CDR3 loop reads CASSNRHPISFSETQYL. For the CDR3, the DNA is TGTGCCAGCAGCAATAGGCATCCCATTTCTTTCTCTGAGACCCAGTACCTC. This rearrangement joins TRBV3-1 to TRBJ2-5, with D hard to call. This CDR3 is built from 17 residues. V was trimmed by 5 bases and J by 5 bases, leaving 24 bases between them. Germline CDR1 reads LGHDT; CDR2 reads YNNKEL (reference sequence).

The chain employs TRBV28 and TRBJ2-1; 7 positions match TRBD1. This CDR3 has 15 residues. J lost 4 bases, V lost 4 bases, and 7 bases had no gene match. Germline V gene sequence: CDR1 MDHEN, CDR2 SYDVKM. The CDR3 DNA is TGTGCCAGCAGTTCTCCGGGACAGTTATACAATGAGCAGTTCTTC. It yields the protein CASSSPGQLYNEQFF.

This clonotype was counted at least ten times. CDR3 DNA: TGTGCCAGCAGGGCCCAGGGGGTAAGAGGCTACACCTTC. Its translation is CASRAQGVRGYTF. The rearrangement joins TRBV28 to TRBJ1-2; TRBD1 matches at 7 bases. Germline V lookup: CDR1 MDHEN, CDR2 SYDVKM. V lost 6 bases and J lost 8; bases outside the gene matches: 9. The length of the CDR3 is 13 residues.

The sample holds many counts of this clonotype. The chain recombines TRBV30 with TRBJ2-2; D tentatively fits TRBD1 or TRBD2 (6 bases each). The germline gives CDR1 GTSNPN, CDR2 SVGIG (reference sequence). The CDR3 consists of 19 residues. Between the trimmed V and J ends, which lost 2 bases and 3 bases, there was a span of 25 bases. The CDR3 loop reads CAWSRTKGGFGGYTGELFF. CDR3 in DNA: TGTGCCTGGAGTCGTACGAAGGGGGGATTCGGCGGATACACCGGGGAGCTGTTTTTT.

Many counts were recorded for this clonotype. The J gene is TRBJ1-2, the V gene TRBV2; D unclear. Germline V gene data show CDR1 as SNHLY and CDR2 as FYNNEI. This CDR3 has 15 amino acids. Trimming took off 0 bases at V and 7 bases at J, with 15 bases between the two ends. This chain's CDR3 is CASSEAGGGRSGYTF. CDR3 nucleotide sequence: TGTGCCAGCAGTGAAGCGGGTGGAGGGCGCAGTGGCTACACCTTC.

This clonotype showed up just a few times. This chain links TRBV5-1 with TRBJ1-4, with D possibly matching TRBD1 (5 bases). This CDR3 is 14 amino acids long. Per germline, CDR1 SGHRS and CDR2 YFSETQ. With 4 bases removed from V and 7 bases from J, the gap between germline ends came to 14 bases. The CDR3 sequence is CASSADVRAEKLFF. In DNA form, the CDR3 reads TGCGCCAGCAGCGCGGACGTCAGGGCTGAAAAACTGTTTTTT.

This clonotype was detected once. The V gene is TRBV30, the J gene TRBJ2-2; no definite D call. The V gene lost 4 bases and the J gene lost 0 bases, with 3 bases spanning the gap. The CDR3 totals 12 residues. CDR1 and CDR2 from the germline V gene are GTSNPN and SVGIG (reference sequence). CDR3 residues: CAWTANTGELFF. CDR3 bases: TGTGCCTGGACAGCGAACACCGGGGAGCTGTTTTTT.

This clonotype was recorded only once. One junction end disagrees with the germline gene, perhaps due to a read error. The chain combines TRBV7-6 with TRBJ1-1; possible D gene TRBD1, 5 bases. Germline values: CDR1 SGHVS, CDR2 FNYEAQ. The CDR3 is made up of 14 amino acids. DNA for the CDR3: TGTGCCAGCAGCTTAGCGGGGGAAAACACTGGAGCTTTCTTT. Translating gives CASSLAGENTGAFF.

In this sample, this clonotype turned up many times. J is TRBJ2-2 and V is TRBV7-3, with TRBD2 matching 7 bases. Germline CDR1 and CDR2: SGHTA and FQGTGA. The CDR3 loop spans 14 amino acids. V shed 5 bases and J 5 bases; nucleotides not matched to a gene: 5. The CDR3 loop is CASSSRRGTGELFF. CDR3 in DNA: TGTGCCAGCAGCAGTCGGCGGGGGACCGGGGAGCTGTTTTTT.

This clonotype was seen ten or more times. The chain links TRBV27 to TRBJ1-2; 10 positions match TRBD1. CDR1 is MNHEY and CDR2 is SMNVEV in the germline V gene (reference sequence). CDR3 length: 14 amino acids. The J segment lost 4 bases and the V segment lost 2 bases, leaving 1 base of the junction unmatched. The CDR3 bases are TGTGCCAGCAGTTTAGGGACAGGGGCCTATGGCTACACCTTC. Its protein product is CASSLGTGAYGYTF.